One and the same sample provided the 23 T cell receptor beta chains below, sequenced in a study of T cells in Graves' hyperthyroidism and ophthalmopathy. Amplification targeted TCR beta CDR3 regions from RNA transcripts. TCR CDR3 underwent first-round RT-PCR with the HTBI primer set. TCRdb independently ran MiXCR on the multiplex PCR reads; one entry per CDR3 protein. Of about 500,000 distinct CDR3 sequences in the sample, around 15% were seen once. The sample was blood. The receptors come from a woman in her twenties or thirties with Graves' ophthalmopathy.

This clonotype was seen ten or more times. The V gene is TRBV20-1, the J gene TRBJ1-5; D gene uncertain. CDR3 length: 13 residues. V shed 0 bases and J shed 5 bases, with 8 bases lying between them. Germline V gene data show CDR1 as DFQATT and CDR2 as SNEGSKA (reference sequence). The CDR3 DNA reads as TGCAGTGCTAGAGACCAGATACATCAGCCCCAGCATTTT. It encodes CSARDQIHQPQHF.

The V gene is TRBV9, the J gene TRBJ2-7, with D unclear. V was cut by 1 base and J by 5 bases, with 10 bases left in between. Germline CDR1 and CDR2: SGDLS and YYNGEE. There are 13 residues in the CDR3. CDR3 amino acids: CASSVSSFHEQYF. DNA of the CDR3: TGTGCCAGCAGCGTATCTAGTTTCCACGAGCAGTACTTC.

Concerning this clonotype itself: A much larger clonotype is one base distant, so this may be a read error. The chain uses TRBV24-1 and TRBJ2-7; TRBD1 agrees at 7 bases. The tail of the sequence fits TRBJ2-1 better, so the J call may be wrong. The CDR3 covers 14 residues. Per germline, CDR1 KGHDR and CDR2 SFDVKD. CDR3 sequence reads: CATRIRDSSYEQFF. As DNA, the CDR3 is TGTGCCACCAGGATCCGGGACAGCTCCTACGAGCAGTTCTTC.

The genes are TRBV10-3 and TRBJ2-1; tentatively, D is TRBD2 (5 bases). Trimming stripped 0 bases from V and 6 bases from J, with 18 bases between. This CDR3 spans 17 amino acids. Germline values: CDR1 ENHRY, CDR2 SYGVKD. The CDR3 reads CAISESTSGLKLNEQFF. The CDR3 DNA sequence: TGTGCCATCAGTGAGTCGACGTCGGGATTAAAACTCAATGAGCAGTTCTTC.

In this sample, this clonotype turned up many times. The J gene is TRBJ2-3, the V gene TRBV2, with 8 bases identical to TRBD2. V trimming: 0 bases; J trimming: 0 bases; junction bases outside the gene matches: 2. Germline CDR1 SNHLY, CDR2 FYNNEI. The CDR3 runs 16 residues. CDR3: CASSEARGASTDTQYF. The CDR3 nucleotides are TGTGCCAGCAGTGAAGCGCGGGGGGCTAGCACAGATACGCAGTATTTT.

This clonotype was recorded a few times. This rearrangement joins TRBV9 to TRBJ2-7; tentatively, D is TRBD2 (5 bases). This CDR3 is 14 amino acids long. Germline V gene sequence: CDR1 SGDLS, CDR2 YYNGEE. The V and J ends lost 5 bases and 9 bases respectively, with 21 bases between them. The CDR3 reads CASSPDAWREGQYF. As DNA, the CDR3 is TGTGCCAGCAGTCCAGATGCCTGGCGTGAGGGGCAGTACTTC.

A few counts support this clonotype. The chain links TRBV5-4 to TRBJ2-3, with D possibly TRBD2 on 5 matching bases. Germline V gene lookup returns CDR1 SGHNT and CDR2 YYREEE (reference sequence). This CDR3 has 15 amino acids. The V end was cut by 3 bases, the J end by 3 bases, with 14 bases between. CDR3 region: CASSSDSFVTDTQYF. DNA for the CDR3: TGTGCCAGCAGCTCGGACTCGTTCGTTACAGATACGCAGTATTTT.

Many counts were recorded for this clonotype. V and J are TRBV28 and TRBJ1-6; no clear D. Trimming shortened V by 3 bases and J by 4 bases, and 7 bases separated the two germline ends. Germline CDR1 and CDR2: MDHEN and SYDVKM. The CDR3 covers 14 residues. CDR3 bases: TGTGCCAGCAGTTTCGAACAGTATAATTCACCCCTCCACTTT. This encodes CASSFEQYNSPLHF.

This clonotype was counted only a few times. The genes are TRBV19 and TRBJ1-1; the D gene is possibly TRBD1 (5 bases). Trimming pared 4 bases from V and 1 base from J, leaving 10 bases between. Germline CDR1 LNHDA, CDR2 SQIVND (reference sequence). CDR3 length: 14 residues. DNA for the CDR3: TGTGCCAGTAGTAACCAGGGTTGGAACACTGAAGCTTTCTTT. The encoded protein is CASSNQGWNTEAFF. Full variable domain (remainder filled in from reference TRBV19 and TRBJ1-1): DGGITQSPKYLFRKEGQNVTLSCEQNLNHDAMYWYRQDPGQGLRLIYYSQIVNDFQKGDIAEGYSVSREKKESFPLTVTSAQKNPTAFYLCASSNQGWNTEAFFGQGTRLTVV.

The chain joins TRBV6-5 to TRBJ1-1; unclear D gene. Germline V gene data show CDR1 as MNHEY and CDR2 as SVGAGI. Between the trimmed V and J ends, which lost 1 base and 1 base, there was a span of 7 bases. The CDR3 runs 14 residues. The CDR3 sequence is CASSYWTGNTEAFF. CDR3 nucleotides: TGTGCCAGCAGTTACTGGACGGGGAACACTGAAGCTTTCTTT.

This clonotype was detected a few times. This chain uses TRBV11-2 with TRBJ2-7; the match to TRBD1 covers 9 bases. V shed 6 bases, J shed 3 bases, and the junction held 3 bases outside the gene matches. Germline V lookup: CDR1 SGHAT, CDR2 FQNNGV. The CDR3 sequence is 13 residues long. This chain's CDR3 is CASRQTGGYEQYF. The DNA for the CDR3 is TGTGCCAGCAGGCAGACAGGGGGCTACGAGCAGTACTTC.

The gene calls are TRBV12-3 or TRBV12-4 and TRBJ2-7; 8 bases line up with TRBD1. CDR3 size: 14 residues. The V gene end was trimmed by 6 bases and the J gene end by 4 bases; junction bases not matched to a gene: 8. CDR3 protein: CASSPGQAVYEQYF. CDR3 bases: TGTGCCAGCAGCCCGGGACAGGCGGTTTACGAGCAGTACTTC.

This clonotype occurred a few times. The chain is built from TRBV20-1 and TRBJ1-5, with D uncertain. The V end lost 3 bases, the J end lost 1 base, and 13 bases lay between the germline ends. Germline loops: CDR1 DFQATT, CDR2 SNEGSKA (reference sequence). This CDR3 is 15 amino acids long. Here the CDR3 reads CSARGRTDSNQPQHF. The DNA for the CDR3 is TGCAGTGCTAGGGGTAGGACTGACAGCAATCAGCCCCAGCATTTT.

The chain recombines TRBV6-1 with TRBJ2-2; 8 nucleotides align to TRBD2. The germline V gene has CDR1 MNHNS and CDR2 SASEGT. The CDR3 is made up of 15 amino acids. The V gene end was trimmed by 3 bases and the J gene end by 5 bases; junction bases not matched to a gene: 5. This chain's CDR3 is CASSEGGRRTGELFF. CDR3 DNA sequence: TGTGCCAGCAGTGAGGGCGGGAGGCGAACCGGGGAGCTGTTTTTT.

This clonotype has a count of ten or more. This chain uses TRBV7-6 with TRBJ2-7; 10 nucleotides line up with TRBD2. Germline V gene data show CDR1 as SGHVS and CDR2 as FNYEAQ. V was clipped by 5 bases and J by 2 bases; unmatched bases: 3. The CDR3 consists of 14 residues. The CDR3 DNA reads as TGTGCCAGCAGCGTAACTAGCGGGACCTACGAGCAGTACTTC. This codes for CASSVTSGTYEQYF.

This clonotype was seen ten or more times. The genes are TRBV20-1 and TRBJ2-2; TRBD1 is a possible D gene (6 bases). Trimming shortened V by 4 bases and J by 0 bases, and 6 bases separated the two germline ends. The CDR3 contains 13 residues. Germline CDR1 is DFQATT and CDR2 is SNEGSKA (reference sequence). CDR3 residues: CSAKGANTGELFF. In nucleotides, the CDR3 is TGCAGTGCTAAGGGGGCGAACACCGGGGAGCTGTTTTTT.

The V call is TRBV28, the J call TRBJ2-1, with TRBD2 as a possible D gene (6 bases). CDR1 MDHEN and CDR2 SYDVKM come from the germline V gene. The germline V and J ends were trimmed by 6 bases and 3 bases, with 9 bases remaining between them. The CDR3 is 13 amino acids. This CDR3 is CASSRGNYNEQFF. The CDR3 bases are TGTGCCAGCAGCCGCGGGAACTACAATGAGCAGTTCTTC.

This clonotype was recorded many times. The chain carries TRBV5-5 and TRBJ2-1; perhaps TRBD1 as D (6 bases). V was trimmed by 6 bases and J by 0 bases, leaving 13 bases between them. The CDR3 has 15 residues. Germline V gives CDR1 SGHKS, CDR2 YYEKEE (reference sequence). This chain's CDR3 is CASNRDTSSYNEQFF. CDR3 nucleotides: TGTGCCAGCAATCGGGACACTAGCTCCTACAATGAGCAGTTCTTC.

Comment on this clonotype: A single base separates this from a much larger clone, so it may be a read error. The V and J genes are TRBV12-5 and TRBJ2-5; TRBD2 matches at 8 bases. CDR1 LGHNT and CDR2 FRNRAP come from the germline V gene. Unmatched junction bases numbered 10, after V lost 6 bases and J lost 4 bases. The CDR3 has 15 amino acids. The CDR3 region is CASGGGGLAGETQYF. The CDR3 nucleotides are TGTGCTAGTGGCGGAGGCGGGCTAGCGGGAGAGACCCAGTACTTC.

The chain uses TRBV5-6 and TRBJ1-4, with TRBD1 as a possible D gene (5 bases). V lost 2 bases, J lost 6 bases, and 14 bases lay in between. In germline, CDR1 is SGHDT, CDR2 YYEEEE. The CDR3 is 15 residues long. CDR3 amino acids: CASSFGASVDEKLFF. CDR3 sequence (DNA): TGTGCCAGCAGCTTTGGGGCGAGTGTGGATGAAAAACTGTTTTTT. Looking up the rest from reference TRBV5-6 and TRBJ1-4 gives the full variable domain: DAGVTQSPTHLIKTRGQQVTLRCSPKSGHDTVSWYQQALGQGPQFIFQYYEEEERQRGNFPDRFSGHQFPNYSSELNVNALLLGDSALYLCASSFGASVDEKLFFGSGTQLSVL.

This clonotype was observed at least ten times. This chain uses TRBV7-9 with TRBJ2-1; possibly TRBD1 for D (6 bases). The CDR3 is made up of 17 amino acids. Trimming stripped 3 bases from V and 1 base from J, with 16 bases between. The germline CDR1 and CDR2 sequences are SEHNR and FQNEAQ (reference sequence). CDR3 residues: CASSFPQGFESYNEQFF. The CDR3, as DNA: TGTGCCAGCAGCTTCCCTCAGGGGTTTGAATCCTACAATGAGCAGTTCTTC. Filled out from reference TRBV7-9 and TRBJ2-1, the complete variable domain reads DTGVSQNPRHKITKRGQNVTFRCDPISEHNRLYWYRQTLGQGPEFLTYFQNEAQLEKSRLLSDRFSAERPKGSFSTLEIQRTEQGDSAMYLCASSFPQGFESYNEQFFGPGTRLTVL.

This sequence joins TRBV24-1 and TRBJ2-1; tentatively, D is TRBD1 (6 bases). Germline CDR1 is KGHDR and CDR2 is SFDVKD. The CDR3 totals 15 residues. With 7 bases removed from V and 5 bases from J, the gap between germline ends came to 17 bases. The CDR3 here is CATRGAGARDNEQFF. The CDR3 region has the DNA TGTGCCACCAGAGGAGCAGGGGCGAGGGACAATGAGCAGTTCTTC.

Note on this clonotype: This sequence is one base from a far larger clone and is likely a read error. The rearrangement joins TRBV6-5 to TRBJ2-1; D may match TRBD1 or TRBD2 (5 bases each). The CDR3 loop spans 15 amino acids. CDR1 is MNHEY, CDR2 SVGAGI, per germline. V gave up 2 bases and J gave up 0 bases, with 8 bases separating them. CDR3 sequence reads: CASSYPGSSYNEQFF. CDR3 bases: TGTGCCAGCAGTTACCCAGGGAGCTCCTACAATGAGCAGTTCTTC.